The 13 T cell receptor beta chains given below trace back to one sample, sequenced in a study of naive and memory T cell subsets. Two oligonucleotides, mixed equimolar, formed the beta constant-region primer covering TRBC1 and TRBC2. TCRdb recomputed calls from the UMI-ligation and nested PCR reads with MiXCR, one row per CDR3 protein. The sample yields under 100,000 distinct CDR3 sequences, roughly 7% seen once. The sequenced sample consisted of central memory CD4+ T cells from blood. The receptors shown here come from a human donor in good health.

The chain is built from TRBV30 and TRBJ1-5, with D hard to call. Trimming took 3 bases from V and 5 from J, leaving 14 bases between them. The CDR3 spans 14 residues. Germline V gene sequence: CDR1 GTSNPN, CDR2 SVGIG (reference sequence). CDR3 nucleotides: TGTGCCTGGAGCGTTCACACCGGGGATCAGCCCCAGCATTTT. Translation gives CAWSVHTGDQPQHF.

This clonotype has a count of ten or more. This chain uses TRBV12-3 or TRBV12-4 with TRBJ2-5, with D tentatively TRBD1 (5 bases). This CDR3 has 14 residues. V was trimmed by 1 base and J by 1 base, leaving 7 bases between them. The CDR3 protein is CASSLDRTQETQYF. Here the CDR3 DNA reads TGTGCCAGCAGTTTAGACAGGACCCAAGAGACCCAGTACTTC.

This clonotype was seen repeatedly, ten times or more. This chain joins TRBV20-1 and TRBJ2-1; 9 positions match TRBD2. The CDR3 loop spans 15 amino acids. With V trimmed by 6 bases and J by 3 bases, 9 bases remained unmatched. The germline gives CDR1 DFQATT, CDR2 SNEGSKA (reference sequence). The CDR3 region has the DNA TGCAGTGCAAAGGGTAGCGGGGGACGCTACAATGAGCAGTTCTTC. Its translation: CSAKGSGGRYNEQFF.

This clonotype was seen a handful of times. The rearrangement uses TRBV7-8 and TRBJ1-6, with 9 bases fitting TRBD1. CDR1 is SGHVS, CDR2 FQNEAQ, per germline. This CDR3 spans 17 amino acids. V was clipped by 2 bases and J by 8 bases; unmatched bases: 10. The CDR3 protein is CASSLIPTGGLDSPLHF. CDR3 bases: TGTGCCAGCAGCTTAATCCCTACAGGGGGCTTGGATTCACCCCTCCACTTT.

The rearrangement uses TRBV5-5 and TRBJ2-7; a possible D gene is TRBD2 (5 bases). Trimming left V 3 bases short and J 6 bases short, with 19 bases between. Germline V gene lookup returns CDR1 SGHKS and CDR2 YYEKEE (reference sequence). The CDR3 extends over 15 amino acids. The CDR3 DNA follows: TGTGCCAGCAGCTGGAGAGGAGAAAAGCGGTTCGAGCAGTACTTC. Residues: CASSWRGEKRFEQYF.

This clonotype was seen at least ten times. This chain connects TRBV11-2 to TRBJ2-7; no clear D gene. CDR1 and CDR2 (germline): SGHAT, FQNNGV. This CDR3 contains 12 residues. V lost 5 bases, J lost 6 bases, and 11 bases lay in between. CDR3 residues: CASSDLVREQYF. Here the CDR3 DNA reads TGTGCCAGCAGCGACCTAGTTCGCGAGCAGTACTTC.

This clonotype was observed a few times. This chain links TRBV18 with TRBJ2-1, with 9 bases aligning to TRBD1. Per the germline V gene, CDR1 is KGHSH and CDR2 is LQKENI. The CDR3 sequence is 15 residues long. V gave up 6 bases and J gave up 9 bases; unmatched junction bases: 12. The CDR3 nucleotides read TGTGCCAGCTCTCAGGGACAGGGTACGTTTGGTGAGCAGTTCTTC. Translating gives CASSQGQGTFGEQFF.

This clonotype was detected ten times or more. As DNA, the CDR3 is TGTGCCAGTAGTTCTCGGACAGTCACAACTAATGAAAAACTGTTTTTT. Residues: CASSSRTVTTNEKLFF. This chain connects TRBV19 to TRBJ1-4; TRBD1 might be the D (6 bases). The CDR3 runs 16 residues. V gave up 5 bases and J gave up 0 bases, with 13 bases separating them. Germline CDR1 and CDR2: LNHDA and SQIVND (reference sequence).

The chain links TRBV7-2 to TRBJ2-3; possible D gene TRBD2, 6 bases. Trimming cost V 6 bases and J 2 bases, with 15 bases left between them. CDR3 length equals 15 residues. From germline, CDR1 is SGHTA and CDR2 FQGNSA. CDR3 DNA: TGTGCCAGCAGTTTAACTAGCTTTGACACAGATACGCAGTATTTT. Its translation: CASSLTSFDTDTQYF. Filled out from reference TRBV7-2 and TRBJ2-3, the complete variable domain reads GAGVSQSPSNKVTEKGKDVELRCDPISGHTALYWYRQSLGQGLEFLIYFQGNSAPDKSGLPSDRFSAERTGGSVSTLTIQRTQQEDSAVYLCASSLTSFDTDTQYFGPGTRLTVL.

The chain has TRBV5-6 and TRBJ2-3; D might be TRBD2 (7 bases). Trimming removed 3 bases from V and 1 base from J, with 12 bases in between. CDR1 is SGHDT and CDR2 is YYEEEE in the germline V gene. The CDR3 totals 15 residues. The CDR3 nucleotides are TGTGCCAGCAGCTGGGGGGGCTCCGGCACAGATACGCAGTATTTT. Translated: CASSWGGSGTDTQYF. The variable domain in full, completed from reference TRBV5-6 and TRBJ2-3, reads DAGVTQSPTHLIKTRGQQVTLRCSPKSGHDTVSWYQQALGQGPQFIFQYYEEEERQRGNFPDRFSGHQFPNYSSELNVNALLLGDSALYLCASSWGGSGTDTQYFGPGTRLTVL.

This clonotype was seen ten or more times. The CDR3 spells CSATVLADTQYF. In DNA form, the CDR3 reads TGCAGTGCTACAGTCCTGGCGGATACGCAGTATTTT. This chain joins TRBV20-1 and TRBJ2-3; D is uncertain. The V and J ends lost 4 bases and 6 bases respectively, with 11 bases between them. The CDR3 consists of 12 residues. Per germline, CDR1 DFQATT and CDR2 SNEGSKA (reference sequence).

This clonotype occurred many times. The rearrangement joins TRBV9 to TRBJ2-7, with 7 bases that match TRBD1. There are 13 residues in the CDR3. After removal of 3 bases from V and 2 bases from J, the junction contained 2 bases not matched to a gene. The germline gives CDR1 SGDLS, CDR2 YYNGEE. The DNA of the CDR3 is TGTGCCAGCAGCGCCCAGGGGGCCTACGAGCAGTACTTC. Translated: CASSAQGAYEQYF.

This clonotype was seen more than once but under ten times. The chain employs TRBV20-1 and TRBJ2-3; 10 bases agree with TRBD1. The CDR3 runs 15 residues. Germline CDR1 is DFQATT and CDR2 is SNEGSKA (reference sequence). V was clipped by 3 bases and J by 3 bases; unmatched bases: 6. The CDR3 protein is CSASPWDRGTDTQYF. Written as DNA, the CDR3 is TGCAGTGCTAGCCCGTGGGACAGGGGAACAGATACGCAGTATTTT.